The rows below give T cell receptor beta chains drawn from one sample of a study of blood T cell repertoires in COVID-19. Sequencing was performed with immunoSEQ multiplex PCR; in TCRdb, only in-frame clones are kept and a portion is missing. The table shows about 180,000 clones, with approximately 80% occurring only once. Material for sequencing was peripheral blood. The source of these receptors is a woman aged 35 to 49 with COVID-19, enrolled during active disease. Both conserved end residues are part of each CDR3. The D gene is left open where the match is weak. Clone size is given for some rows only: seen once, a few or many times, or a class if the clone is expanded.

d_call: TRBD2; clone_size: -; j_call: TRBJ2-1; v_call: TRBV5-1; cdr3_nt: TGCGCCAGCAGCCCTGTGGTGTTGGCGGGGGGGGGCAATGAGCAGTTCTTC; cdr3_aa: CASSPVVLAGGGNEQFF
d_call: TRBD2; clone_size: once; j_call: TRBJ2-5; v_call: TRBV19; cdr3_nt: TGTGCCAGTAGTATGGTTGGGTTAAGGGAAGCGGGGGGAGAGCGGGAAAACCAAGAGACCCAGTACTTC; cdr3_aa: CASSMVGLREAGGERENQETQYF
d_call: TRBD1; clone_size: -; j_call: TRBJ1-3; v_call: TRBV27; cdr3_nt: TGTGCCAGCAGTGGACTTGACAGGGGTAGAAACACCATATATTTT; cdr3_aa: CASSGLDRGRNTIYF
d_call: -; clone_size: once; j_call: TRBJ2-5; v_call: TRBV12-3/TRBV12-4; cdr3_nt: TGTGCCGCAGGGTTTGACAGCCAAGAGACCCAGTACTTC; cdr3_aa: CAAGFDSQETQYF
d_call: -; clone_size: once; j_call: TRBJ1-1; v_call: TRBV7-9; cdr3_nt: TGTGCCAGCAGCTTAGACCTCGGGGGAGGGACTGAAGCTTTCTTT; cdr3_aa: CASSLDLGGGTEAFF
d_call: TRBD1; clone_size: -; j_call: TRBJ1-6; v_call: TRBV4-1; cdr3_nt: TGCGCCAGCAGCCGGGACAGGCCCGGGAGCTCCTATAATTCACCCCTCCACTTT; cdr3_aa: CASSRDRPGSSYNSPLHF
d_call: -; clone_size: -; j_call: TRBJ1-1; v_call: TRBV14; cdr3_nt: TGTGCCAGCAGCCAAGAGGAGACTCGGGGCACTGAAGCTTTCTTT; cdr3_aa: CASSQEETRGTEAFF
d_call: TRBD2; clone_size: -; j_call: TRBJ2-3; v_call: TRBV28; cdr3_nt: TGTGCCAGCAGTTTGTGGGGGACTAGCGGGAGGGCTGTTAGGACAGATACGCAGTATTTT; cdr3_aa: CASSLWGTSGRAVRTDTQYF
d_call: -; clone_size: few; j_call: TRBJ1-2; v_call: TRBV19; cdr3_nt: TGTGCCAGTAGTATGGAGGAAGACTATGGCTACACCTTC; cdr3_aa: CASSMEEDYGYTF
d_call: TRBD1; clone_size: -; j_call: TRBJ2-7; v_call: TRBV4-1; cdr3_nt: TGCGCCAGCAGCCAAGATAACAGGGGCTACGAGCAGTACTTC; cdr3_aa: CASSQDNRGYEQYF
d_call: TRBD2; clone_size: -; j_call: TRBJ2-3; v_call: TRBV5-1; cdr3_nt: TGCGCCAGTGGAGGGACTAGCGGGGGGGCAGATACGCAGTATTTT; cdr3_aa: CASGGTSGGADTQYF
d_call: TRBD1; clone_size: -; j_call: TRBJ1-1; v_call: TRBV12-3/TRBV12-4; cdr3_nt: TGTGCCAGCAAGACAGGGGTGGAAGCTTTCTTT; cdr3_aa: CASKTGVEAFF
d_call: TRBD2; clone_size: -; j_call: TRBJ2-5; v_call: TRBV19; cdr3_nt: TGTGCCAGTAGTCTTGGACTAGCATGGGAGACCCAGTACTTC; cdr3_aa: CASSLGLAWETQYF
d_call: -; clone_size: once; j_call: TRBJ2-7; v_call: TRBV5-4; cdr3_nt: TGTGCCAGCAGCTTGGCGCAGGGCGAGCAGTACTTC; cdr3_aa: CASSLAQGEQYF
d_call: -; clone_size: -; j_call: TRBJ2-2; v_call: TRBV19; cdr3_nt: TGTGCCAGTAGTGAGGGAACCGGGGAGCTGTTTTTT; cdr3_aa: CASSEGTGELFF
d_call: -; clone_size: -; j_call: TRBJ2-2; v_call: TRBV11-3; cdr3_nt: TGTGCCAGCAGGGATAGAGGGGGGGCCCCCGGGGAGCTGTTTTTT; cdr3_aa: CASRDRGGAPGELFF
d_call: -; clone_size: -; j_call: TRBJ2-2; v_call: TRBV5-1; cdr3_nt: TGCGCCAGCAGCCAGGGGAGTTCCGGGGAGCTGTTTTTT; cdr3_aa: CASSQGSSGELFF
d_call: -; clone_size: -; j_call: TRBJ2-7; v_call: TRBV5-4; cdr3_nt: TGTGCCAGCAGCTTGGACCCAAAGCTTAACTACGAGCAGTACTTC; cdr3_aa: CASSLDPKLNYEQYF
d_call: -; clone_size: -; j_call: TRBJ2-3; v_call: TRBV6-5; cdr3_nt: TGTGCCACAGGAGGATACCTGCAAGGAGATACGCAGTATTTT; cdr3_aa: CATGGYLQGDTQYF
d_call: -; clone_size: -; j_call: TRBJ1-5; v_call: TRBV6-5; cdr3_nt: TGTGCCAGCAGCGCGGGAGTACGTCAGCCCCAGCATTTT; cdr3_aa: CASSAGVRQPQHF
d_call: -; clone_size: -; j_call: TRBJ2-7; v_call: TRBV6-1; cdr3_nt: TGTGCCAGCAGTGAAGCGCTTAGTCTTTCGGCCTACGAGCAGTACTTC; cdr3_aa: CASSEALSLSAYEQYF
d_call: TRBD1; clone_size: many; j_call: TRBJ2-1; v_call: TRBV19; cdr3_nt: TGTGCCAGTAGTATCGAGGGGGCTCGGGCCGGTGAGCAGTTCTTC; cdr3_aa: CASSIEGARAGEQFF
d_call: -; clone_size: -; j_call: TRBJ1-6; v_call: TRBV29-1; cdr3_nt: TGCAGCGTTGAACTCCCCGGCAGGGGTGAGAATTCACCCCTCCACTTT; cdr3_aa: CSVELPGRGENSPLHF
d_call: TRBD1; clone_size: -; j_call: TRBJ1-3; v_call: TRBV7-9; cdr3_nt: TGTGCCAGCAGCGCTACAGGGGATATTAACACCATATATTTT; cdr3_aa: CASSATGDINTIYF
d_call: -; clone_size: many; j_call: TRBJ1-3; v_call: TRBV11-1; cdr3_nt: TGTGCCAGCAACAAGGGACATTCGAGCTCTGGAAACACCATATATTTT; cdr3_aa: CASNKGHSSSGNTIYF
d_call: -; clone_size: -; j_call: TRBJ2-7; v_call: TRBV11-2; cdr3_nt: TGTGCCAGCAGCGCGGGCGCATCCTACGAGCAGTACTTC; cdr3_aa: CASSAGASYEQYF
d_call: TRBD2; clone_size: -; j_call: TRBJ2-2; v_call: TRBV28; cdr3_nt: TGTGCCAGCAGTTTAAGTGGTAGCGGGAGTTCCACCGGGGAGCTGTTTTTT; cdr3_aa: CASSLSGSGSSTGELFF
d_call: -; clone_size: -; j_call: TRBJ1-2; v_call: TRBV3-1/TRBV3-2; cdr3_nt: TGTGCCAGCAGTCTCCGTGGGGCGCAGGACTATGGCTACACCTTC; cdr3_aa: CASSLRGAQDYGYTF
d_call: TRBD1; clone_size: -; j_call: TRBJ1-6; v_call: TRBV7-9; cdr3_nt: TGTGCCAGCAGCTCGGGACAGTTTTCACCCCTCCACTTT; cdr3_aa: CASSSGQFSPLHF
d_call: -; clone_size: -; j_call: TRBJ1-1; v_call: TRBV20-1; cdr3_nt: TGCAGTGCTAGTCCGACAGCCACCATTTTGATCACTGAAGCTTTCTTT; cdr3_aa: CSASPTATILITEAFF
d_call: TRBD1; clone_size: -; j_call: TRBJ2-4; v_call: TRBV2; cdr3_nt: TGTGCCAGCAGACCGAGGACAGGGGCGGCCAAAAACATTCAGTACTTC; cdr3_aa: CASRPRTGAAKNIQYF
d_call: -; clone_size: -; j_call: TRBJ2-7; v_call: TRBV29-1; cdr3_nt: TGCAGCGTTGAAGATGTAACGAGCTCCTACGAGCAGTACTTC; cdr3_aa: CSVEDVTSSYEQYF
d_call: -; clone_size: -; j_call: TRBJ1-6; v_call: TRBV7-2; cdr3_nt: TGTGCCAGCAGCTTAGGTAGCAAGACGGGTTCACCCCTCCACTTT; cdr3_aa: CASSLGSKTGSPLHF
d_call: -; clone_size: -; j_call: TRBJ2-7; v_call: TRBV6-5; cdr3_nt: TGTGCCAGCAGTACTACGGCGGTCACCTACGAGCAGTACTTC; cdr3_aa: CASSTTAVTYEQYF